This entry lists 4 T cell receptor beta chains sequenced from one sample in a study of blood T cells in healthy people across ages (dated by TCRdb to between 2014 and 2017). The library was obtained by 5' RACE. TCRdb names Illumina HiSeq 2500 as the instrument used. A second PCR of roughly 7 to 11 cycles was performed with a sample-barcoded 5' primer and a J-beta primer mix. Clones were called with MiXCR by TCRdb after fastp trimmed the public reads at Q25, and only in-frame beta chains were retained. Rows merge per CDR3 protein into single entries with the most common DNA and genes. Counted in this sample were hundreds of thousands of distinct CDR3 sequences; around 46% of them appeared once. The ten largest clones take up roughly 13% of the sample. What was sequenced was blood. The receptor source for this set is a man younger than 45 in good health.

The chain has TRBV5-6 and TRBJ2-3; no clear D gene. V was cut by 1 base and J by 7 bases, with 13 bases left in between. The CDR3 covers 14 residues. The V gene's germline CDR1 is SGHDT and CDR2 YYEEEE. CDR3 residues: CASSLRSSHHTQYF. In DNA form, the CDR3 reads TGTGCCAGCAGCTTGCGGTCCAGTCACCATACGCAGTATTTT.

V and J are TRBV7-9 and TRBJ2-7; no definite D call. CDR3 length: 13 amino acids. Germline V gene lookup returns CDR1 SEHNR and CDR2 FQNEAQ (reference sequence). Trimming cost V 3 bases and J 3 bases, with 9 bases left between them. CDR3 amino acids: CASSFESHYEQYF. The CDR3 region has the DNA TGTGCCAGCAGCTTCGAGAGTCACTACGAGCAGTACTTC.

The chain recombines TRBV6-5 with TRBJ1-1; D uncertain. Germline V lookup: CDR1 MNHEY, CDR2 SVGAGI. With 2 bases removed from V and 4 bases from J, the gap between germline ends came to 8 bases. The CDR3 is 13 residues long. CDR3 bases: TGTGCCAGCAGTTACGGGTCTGCCACTGAAGCTTTCTTT. Protein: CASSYGSATEAFF.

The chain joins TRBV3-1 to TRBJ2-4, with 9 bases matching TRBD1. The end of the DNA is better explained by TRBJ2-5, so the J call may be wrong. This CDR3 is 17 amino acids long. CDR1 is LGHDT, CDR2 YNNKEL, per germline (reference sequence). Here the CDR3 reads CASSQEAGTGFGETQYF. The CDR3 coding sequence is TGTGCCAGCAGCCAAGAAGCCGGGACAGGGTTCGGAGAGACCCAGTACTTC.